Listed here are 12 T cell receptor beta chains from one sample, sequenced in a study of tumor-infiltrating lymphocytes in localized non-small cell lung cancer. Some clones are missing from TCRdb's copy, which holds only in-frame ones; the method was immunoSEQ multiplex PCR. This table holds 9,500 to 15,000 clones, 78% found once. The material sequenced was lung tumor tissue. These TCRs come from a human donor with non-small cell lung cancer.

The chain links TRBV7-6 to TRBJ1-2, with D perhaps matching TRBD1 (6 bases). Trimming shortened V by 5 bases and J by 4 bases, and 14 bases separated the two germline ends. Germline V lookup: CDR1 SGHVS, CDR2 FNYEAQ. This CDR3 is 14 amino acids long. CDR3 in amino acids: CASSPTTGTYGYTF. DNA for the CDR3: TGTGCCAGCAGCCCTACAACAGGGACCTATGGCTACACCTTC.

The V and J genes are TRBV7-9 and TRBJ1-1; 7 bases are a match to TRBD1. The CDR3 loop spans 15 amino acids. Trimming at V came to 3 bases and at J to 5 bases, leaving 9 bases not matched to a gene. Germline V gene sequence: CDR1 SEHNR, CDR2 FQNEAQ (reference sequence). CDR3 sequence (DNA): TGTGCCAGCAGCTTTGAACAGGGGAGGGGAACTGAAGCTTTCTTT. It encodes CASSFEQGRGTEAFF.

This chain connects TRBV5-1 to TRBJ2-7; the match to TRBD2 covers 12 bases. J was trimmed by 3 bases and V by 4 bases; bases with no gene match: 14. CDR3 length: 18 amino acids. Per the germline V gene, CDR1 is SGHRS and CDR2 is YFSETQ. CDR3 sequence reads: CASSPEGLAGGFDYEQYF. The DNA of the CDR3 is TGCGCCAGCAGCCCGGAGGGACTAGCGGGTGGGTTCGACTACGAGCAGTACTTC.

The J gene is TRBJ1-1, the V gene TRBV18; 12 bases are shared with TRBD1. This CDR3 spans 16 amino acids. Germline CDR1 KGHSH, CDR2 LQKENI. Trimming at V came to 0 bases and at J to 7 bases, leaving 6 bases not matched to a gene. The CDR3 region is CASSPPGTGGNLEAFF. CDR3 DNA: TGTGCCAGCTCACCACCGGGGACAGGGGGCAACCTTGAAGCTTTCTTT.

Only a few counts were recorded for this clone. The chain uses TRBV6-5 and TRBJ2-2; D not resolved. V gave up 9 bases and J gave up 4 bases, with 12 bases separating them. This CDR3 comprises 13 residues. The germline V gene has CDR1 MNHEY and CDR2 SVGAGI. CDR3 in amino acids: CASNSVGTGELFF. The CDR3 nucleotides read TGTGCCAGTAACAGTGTAGGCACCGGGGAGCTGTTTTTT.

The DNA of the CDR3 is TGTGCCAGCAGTTACTTCGTGAATTCACCCCTCCACTTT. Its protein is CASSYFVNSPLHF. The chain is built from TRBV6-5 and TRBJ1-6, with D unclear. Per germline, CDR1 MNHEY and CDR2 SVGAGI. With 1 base removed from V and 7 bases from J, the gap between germline ends came to 5 bases. This CDR3 is built from 13 residues.

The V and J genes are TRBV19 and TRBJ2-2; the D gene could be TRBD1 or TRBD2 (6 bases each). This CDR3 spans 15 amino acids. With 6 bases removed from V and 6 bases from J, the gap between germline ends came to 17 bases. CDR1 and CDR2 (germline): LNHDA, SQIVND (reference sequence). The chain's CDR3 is CASRGGRVSPGELFF. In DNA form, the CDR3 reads TGTGCCAGTAGGGGGGGCCGGGTTTCCCCCGGGGAGCTGTTTTTT. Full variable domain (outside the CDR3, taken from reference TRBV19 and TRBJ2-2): DGGITQSPKYLFRKEGQNVTLSCEQNLNHDAMYWYRQDPGQGLRLIYYSQIVNDFQKGDIAEGYSVSREKKESFPLTVTSAQKNPTAFYLCASRGGRVSPGELFFGEGSRLTVL.

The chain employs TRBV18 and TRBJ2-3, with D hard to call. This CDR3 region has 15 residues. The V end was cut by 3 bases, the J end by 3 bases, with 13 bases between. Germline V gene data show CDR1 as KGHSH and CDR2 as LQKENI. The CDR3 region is CASSPLWLETDTQYF. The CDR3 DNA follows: TGTGCCAGCTCACCTTTGTGGCTAGAAACAGATACGCAGTATTTT.

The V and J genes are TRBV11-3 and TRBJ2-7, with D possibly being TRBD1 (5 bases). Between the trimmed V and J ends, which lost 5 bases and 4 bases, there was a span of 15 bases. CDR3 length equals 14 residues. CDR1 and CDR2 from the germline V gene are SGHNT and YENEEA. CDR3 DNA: TGTGCCAGCAGCCCCAGGACAAGACCTTACGAGCAGTACTTC. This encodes CASSPRTRPYEQYF.

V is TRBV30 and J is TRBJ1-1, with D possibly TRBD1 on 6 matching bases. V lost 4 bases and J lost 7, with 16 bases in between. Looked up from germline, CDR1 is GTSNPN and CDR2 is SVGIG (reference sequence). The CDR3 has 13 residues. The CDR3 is CAWMDRRTVEAFF. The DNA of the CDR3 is TGTGCCTGGATGGACAGAAGAACTGTTGAAGCTTTCTTT.

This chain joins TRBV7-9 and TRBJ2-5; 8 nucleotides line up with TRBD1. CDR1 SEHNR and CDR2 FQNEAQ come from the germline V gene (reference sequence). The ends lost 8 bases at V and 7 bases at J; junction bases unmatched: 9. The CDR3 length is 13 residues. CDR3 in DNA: TGTGCCAGCTCCCTCGCAGGGGGCCGGACCCAGTACTTC. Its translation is CASSLAGGRTQYF. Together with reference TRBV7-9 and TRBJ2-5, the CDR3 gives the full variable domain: DTGVSQNPRHKITKRGQNVTFRCDPISEHNRLYWYRQTLGQGPEFLTYFQNEAQLEKSRLLSDRFSAERPKGSFSTLEIQRTEQGDSAMYLCASSLAGGRTQYFGPGTRLLVL.

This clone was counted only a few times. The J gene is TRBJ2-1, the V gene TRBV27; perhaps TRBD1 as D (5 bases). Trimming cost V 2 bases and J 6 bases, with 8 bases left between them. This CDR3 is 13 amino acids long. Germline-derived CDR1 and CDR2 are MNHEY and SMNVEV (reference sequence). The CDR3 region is CASSLPQGNEQFF. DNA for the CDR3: TGTGCCAGCAGTTTACCGCAGGGCAATGAGCAGTTCTTC.